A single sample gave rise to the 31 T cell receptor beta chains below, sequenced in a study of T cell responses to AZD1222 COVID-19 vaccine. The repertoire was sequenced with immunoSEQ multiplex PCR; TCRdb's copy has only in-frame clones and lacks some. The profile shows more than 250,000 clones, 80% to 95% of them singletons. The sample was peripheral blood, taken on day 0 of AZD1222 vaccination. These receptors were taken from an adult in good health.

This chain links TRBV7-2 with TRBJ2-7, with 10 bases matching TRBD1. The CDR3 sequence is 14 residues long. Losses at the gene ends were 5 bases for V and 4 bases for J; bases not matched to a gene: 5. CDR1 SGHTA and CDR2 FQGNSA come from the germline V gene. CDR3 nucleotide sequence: TGTGCCAGCAGCCAGGACAGGGGGGGGTACGAGCAGTACTTC. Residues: CASSQDRGGYEQYF.

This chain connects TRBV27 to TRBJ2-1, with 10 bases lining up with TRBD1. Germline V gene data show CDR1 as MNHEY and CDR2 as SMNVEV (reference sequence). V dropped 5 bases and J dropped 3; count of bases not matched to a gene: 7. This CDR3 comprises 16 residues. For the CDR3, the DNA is TGTGCCAGCAGTCTCCGCGGGACAGGGGTCTACAATGAGCAGTTCTTC. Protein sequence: CASSLRGTGVYNEQFF.

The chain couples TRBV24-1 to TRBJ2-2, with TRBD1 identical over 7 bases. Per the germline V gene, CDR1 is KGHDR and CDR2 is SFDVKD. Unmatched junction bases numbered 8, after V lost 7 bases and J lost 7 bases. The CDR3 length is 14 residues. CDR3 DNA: TGTGCCACCAGGGCGACAGGGTCGGTCGGGGAGCTGTTTTTT. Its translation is CATRATGSVGELFF.

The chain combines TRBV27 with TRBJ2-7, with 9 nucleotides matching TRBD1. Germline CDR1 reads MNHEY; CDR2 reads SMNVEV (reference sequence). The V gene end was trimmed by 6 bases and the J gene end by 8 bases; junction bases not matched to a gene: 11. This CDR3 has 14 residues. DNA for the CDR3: TGTGCCAGCAGCTCCGGGACAGGGTTGTACCAGCAGTACTTC. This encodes CASSSGTGLYQQYF.

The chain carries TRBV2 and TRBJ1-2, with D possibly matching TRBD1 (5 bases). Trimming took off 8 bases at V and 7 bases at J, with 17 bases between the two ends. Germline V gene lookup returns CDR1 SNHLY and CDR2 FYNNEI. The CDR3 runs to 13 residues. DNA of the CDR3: TGTGCCAGCGGGGGGTCCGGAGGTGGTGGCTACACCTTC. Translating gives CASGGSGGGGYTF.

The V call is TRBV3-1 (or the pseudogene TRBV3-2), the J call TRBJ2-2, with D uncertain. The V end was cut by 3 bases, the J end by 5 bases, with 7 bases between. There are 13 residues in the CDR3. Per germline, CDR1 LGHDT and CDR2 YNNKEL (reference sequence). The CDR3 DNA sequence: TGTGCCAGCAGCCACGATGGAACCGGGGAGCTGTTTTTT. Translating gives CASSHDGTGELFF.

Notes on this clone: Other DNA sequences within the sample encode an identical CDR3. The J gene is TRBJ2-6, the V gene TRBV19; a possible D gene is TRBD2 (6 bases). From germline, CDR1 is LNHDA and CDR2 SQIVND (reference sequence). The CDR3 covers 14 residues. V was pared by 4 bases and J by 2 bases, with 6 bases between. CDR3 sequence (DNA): TGTGCCAGTAGTACGGGGGCTGGGGCCAACGTCCTGACTTTC. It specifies CASSTGAGANVLTF.

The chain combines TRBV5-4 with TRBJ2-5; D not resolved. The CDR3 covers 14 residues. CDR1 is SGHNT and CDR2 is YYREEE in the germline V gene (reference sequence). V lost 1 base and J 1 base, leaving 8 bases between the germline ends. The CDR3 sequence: CASSLSPLQETQYF. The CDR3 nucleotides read TGTGCCAGCAGCTTGTCTCCTCTCCAAGAGACCCAGTACTTC.

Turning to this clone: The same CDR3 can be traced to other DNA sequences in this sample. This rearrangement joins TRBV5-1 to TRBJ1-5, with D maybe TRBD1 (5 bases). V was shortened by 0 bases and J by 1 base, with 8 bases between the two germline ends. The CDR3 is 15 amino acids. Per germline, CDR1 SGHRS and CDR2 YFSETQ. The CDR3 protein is CASSLVGGSNQPQHF. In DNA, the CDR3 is TGCGCCAGCAGCTTGGTGGGGGGGAGCAATCAGCCCCAGCATTTT.

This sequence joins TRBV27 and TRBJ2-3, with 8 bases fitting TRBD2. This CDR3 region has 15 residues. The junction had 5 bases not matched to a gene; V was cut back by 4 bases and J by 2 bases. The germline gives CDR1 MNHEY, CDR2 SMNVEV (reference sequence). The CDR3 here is CASSYSGTNTDTQYF. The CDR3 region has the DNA TGTGCCAGCAGTTATAGCGGGACGAACACAGATACGCAGTATTTT.

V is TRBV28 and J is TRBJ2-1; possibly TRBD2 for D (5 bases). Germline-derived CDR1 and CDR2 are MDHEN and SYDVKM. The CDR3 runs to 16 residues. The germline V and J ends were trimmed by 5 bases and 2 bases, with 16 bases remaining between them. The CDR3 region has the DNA TGTGCCAGCAGTGGACCCGACTATTTACCCTACAATGAGCAGTTCTTC. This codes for CASSGPDYLPYNEQFF.

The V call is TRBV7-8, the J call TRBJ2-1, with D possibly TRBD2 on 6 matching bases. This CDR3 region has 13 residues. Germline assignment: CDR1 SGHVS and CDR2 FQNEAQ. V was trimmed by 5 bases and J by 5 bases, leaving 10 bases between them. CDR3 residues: CASSPLADNEQFF. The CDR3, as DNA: TGTGCCAGCAGCCCATTAGCGGACAATGAGCAGTTCTTC.

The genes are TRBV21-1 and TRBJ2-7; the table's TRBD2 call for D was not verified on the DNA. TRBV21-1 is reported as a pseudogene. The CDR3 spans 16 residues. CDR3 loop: CASSKAPSGGAYEQYF. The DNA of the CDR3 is TGTGCCAGCAGCAAAGCGCCTAGCGGGGGAGCCTACGAGCAGTACTTC.

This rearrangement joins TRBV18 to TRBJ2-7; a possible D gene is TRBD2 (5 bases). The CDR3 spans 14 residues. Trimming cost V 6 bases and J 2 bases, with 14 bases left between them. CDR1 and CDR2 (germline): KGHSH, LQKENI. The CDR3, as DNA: TGTGCCAGCTCCATACGGGATCTCGCCTACGAGCAGTACTTC. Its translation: CASSIRDLAYEQYF.

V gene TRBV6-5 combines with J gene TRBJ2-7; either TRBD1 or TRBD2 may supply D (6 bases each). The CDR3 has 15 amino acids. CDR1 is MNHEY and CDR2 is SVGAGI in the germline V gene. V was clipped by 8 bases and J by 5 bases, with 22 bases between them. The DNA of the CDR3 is TGTGCCAGCTCCAGGGAGCGGAGAGGGGGGAACGAGCAGTACTTC. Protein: CASSRERRGGNEQYF.

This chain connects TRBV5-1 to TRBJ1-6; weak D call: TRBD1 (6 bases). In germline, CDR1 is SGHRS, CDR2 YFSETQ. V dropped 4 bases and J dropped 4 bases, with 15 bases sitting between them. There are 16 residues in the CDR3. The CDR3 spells CASSAEGGGYNSPLHF. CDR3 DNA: TGCGCCAGCAGCGCGGAAGGGGGTGGTTATAATTCACCCCTCCACTTT.

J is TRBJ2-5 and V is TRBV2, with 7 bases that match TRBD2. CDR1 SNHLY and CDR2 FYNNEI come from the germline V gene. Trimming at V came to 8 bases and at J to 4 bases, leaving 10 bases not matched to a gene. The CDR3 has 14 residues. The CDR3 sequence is CASRGDRGGETQYF. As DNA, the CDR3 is TGTGCCAGCCGAGGAGACCGCGGGGGAGAGACCCAGTACTTC.

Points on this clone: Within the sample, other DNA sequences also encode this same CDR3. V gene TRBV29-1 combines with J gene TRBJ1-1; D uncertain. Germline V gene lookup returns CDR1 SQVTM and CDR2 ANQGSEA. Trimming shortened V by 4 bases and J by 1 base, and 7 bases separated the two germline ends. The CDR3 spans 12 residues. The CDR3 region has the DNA TGCAGCGTTGGACGGGCGAACACTGAAGCTTTCTTT. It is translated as CSVGRANTEAFF.

The DNA for the CDR3 is TGTGCCAGCAGCTCCCAGGACCGCTCCTATGGCTACACCTTC. Its protein product is CASSSQDRSYGYTF. The gene calls are TRBV11-2 and TRBJ1-2, with D unclear. The germline CDR1 and CDR2 sequences are SGHAT and FQNNGV. The CDR3 is 14 residues long. V lost 4 bases, J lost 4 bases, and 13 bases lay in between.

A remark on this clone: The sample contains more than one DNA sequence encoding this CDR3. CDR3 DNA: TGTGCCAGCAGCTTAGACAGGGCTGGAAACACCATATATTTT. Translation: CASSLDRAGNTIYF. The chain links TRBV7-9 to TRBJ1-3, with a weak D call TRBD1 (6 bases). Germline CDR1 reads SEHNR; CDR2 reads FQNEAQ (reference sequence). This CDR3 comprises 14 residues. V was clipped by 1 base and J by 2 bases, with 6 bases between them. The full variable domain, its missing parts supplied by reference TRBV7-9 and TRBJ1-3, is DTGVSQNPRHKITKRGQNVTFRCDPISEHNRLYWYRQTLGQGPEFLTYFQNEAQLEKSRLLSDRFSAERPKGSFSTLEIQRTEQGDSAMYLCASSLDRAGNTIYFGEGSWLTVV.

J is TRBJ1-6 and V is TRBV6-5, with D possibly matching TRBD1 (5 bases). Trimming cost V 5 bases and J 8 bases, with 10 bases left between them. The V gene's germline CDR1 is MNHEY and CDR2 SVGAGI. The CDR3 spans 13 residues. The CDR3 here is CASSHDSHSPLHF. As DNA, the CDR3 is TGTGCCAGCAGTCACGACAGTCATTCACCCCTCCACTTT.

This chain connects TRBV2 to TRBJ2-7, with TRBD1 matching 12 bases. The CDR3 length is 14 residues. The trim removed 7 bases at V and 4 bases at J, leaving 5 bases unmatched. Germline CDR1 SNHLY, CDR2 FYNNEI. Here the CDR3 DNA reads TGTGCCAGCAAGGAGGGACAGGGGGCTTACGAGCAGTACTTC. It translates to CASKEGQGAYEQYF.

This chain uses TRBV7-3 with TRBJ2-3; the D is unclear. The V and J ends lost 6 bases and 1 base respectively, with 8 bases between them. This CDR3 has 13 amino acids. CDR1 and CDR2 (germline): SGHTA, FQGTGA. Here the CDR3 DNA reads TGTGCCAGCAGTCAAGGGCGCACAGATACGCAGTATTTT. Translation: CASSQGRTDTQYF.

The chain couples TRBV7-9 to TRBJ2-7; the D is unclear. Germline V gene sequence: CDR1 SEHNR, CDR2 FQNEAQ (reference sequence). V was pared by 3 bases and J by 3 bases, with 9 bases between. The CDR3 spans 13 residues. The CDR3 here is CASSLVPFYEQYF. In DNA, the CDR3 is TGTGCCAGCAGCTTGGTCCCGTTCTACGAGCAGTACTTC.

CDR3 coding DNA: TGCGCCAGCAGTGAGGCCGCGGAGCAGTACTTC. This translates into CASSEAAEQYF. The chain couples TRBV10-2 to TRBJ2-7; D remains ambiguous. Germline CDR1 WSHSY, CDR2 SAAADI. Deletions cut 2 bases from V and 7 bases from J, with 6 bases between. This CDR3 comprises 11 residues.

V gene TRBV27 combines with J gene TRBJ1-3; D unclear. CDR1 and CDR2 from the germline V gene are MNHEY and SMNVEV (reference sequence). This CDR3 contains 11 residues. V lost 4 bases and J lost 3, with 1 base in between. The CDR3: CASSYGNTIYF. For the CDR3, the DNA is TGTGCCAGCAGTTATGGAAACACCATATATTTT.

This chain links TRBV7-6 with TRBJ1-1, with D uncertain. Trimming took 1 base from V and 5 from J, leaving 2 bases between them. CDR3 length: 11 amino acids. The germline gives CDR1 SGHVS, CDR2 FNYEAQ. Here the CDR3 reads CASSLGTEAFF. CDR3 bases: TGTGCCAGCAGCTTAGGGACTGAAGCTTTCTTT.

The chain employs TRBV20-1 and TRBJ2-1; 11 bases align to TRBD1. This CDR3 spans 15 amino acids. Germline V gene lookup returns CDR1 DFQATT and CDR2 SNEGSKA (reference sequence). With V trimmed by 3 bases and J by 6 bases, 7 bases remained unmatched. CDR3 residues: CSASEGQGARNEQFF. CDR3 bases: TGCAGTGCTAGTGAAGGACAGGGGGCCCGCAATGAGCAGTTCTTC.

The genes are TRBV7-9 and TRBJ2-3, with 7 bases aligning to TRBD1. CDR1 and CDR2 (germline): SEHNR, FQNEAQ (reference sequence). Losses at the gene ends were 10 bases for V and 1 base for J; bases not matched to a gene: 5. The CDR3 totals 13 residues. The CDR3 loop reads CANTDRRTDTQYF. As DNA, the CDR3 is TGTGCCAACACGGACAGGCGCACAGATACGCAGTATTTT.

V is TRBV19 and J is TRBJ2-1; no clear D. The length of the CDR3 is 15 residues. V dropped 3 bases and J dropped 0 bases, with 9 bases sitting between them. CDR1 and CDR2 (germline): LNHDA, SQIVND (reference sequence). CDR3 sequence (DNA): TGTGCCAGTAGTATCGCTTCGAGCTCCTACAATGAGCAGTTCTTC. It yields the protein CASSIASSSYNEQFF.

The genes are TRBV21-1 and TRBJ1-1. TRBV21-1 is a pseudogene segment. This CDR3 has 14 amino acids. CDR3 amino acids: CASRDEEGGAEAFF. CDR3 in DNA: TGTGCCAGCAGGGACGAAGAGGGGGGAGCTGAAGCTTTCTTT.